A single sample is the source of the 3 T cell receptor beta chains below, sequenced in a study of blood T cell repertoires in COVID-19. TCRdb's table, derived via immunoSEQ multiplex PCR, lists solely in-frame clones and lacks some. The sample lists fewer than 200,000 clones, 88% occurring once. The sample consisted of peripheral blood. The receptor source for this set is a man between 35 and 55 years old with active or convalescent COVID-19.

The rearrangement joins TRBV6-1 to TRBJ1-5, with TRBD1 identical over 9 bases. Germline V gives CDR1 MNHNS, CDR2 SASEGT. The CDR3 covers 16 residues. Trimming at V came to 3 bases and at J to 9 bases, leaving 12 bases not matched to a gene. This chain's CDR3 is CASSDSRWDRDGPQHF. The CDR3 nucleotides read TGTGCCAGCAGTGATTCTAGGTGGGACAGGGACGGGCCCCAGCATTTT.

This chain links TRBV24-1 with TRBJ2-1, with TRBD2 as a possible D gene (5 bases). The V and J ends lost 4 bases and 3 bases respectively, with 24 bases between them. Germline V gene lookup returns CDR1 KGHDR and CDR2 SFDVKD. The CDR3 is made up of 19 amino acids. CDR3 bases: TGTGCCACCAGTGACTCCCGTTTGGGTGCAGCGGCGAACTACAATGAGCAGTTCTTC. Translating gives CATSDSRLGAAANYNEQFF.

In its sample, this clone was seen a few times. The CDR3 DNA reads TGTGCCAGTCAAACAGGGAATAGCAATCAGCCCCAGCATTTT. Protein: CASQTGNSNQPQHF. The chain joins TRBV2 to TRBJ1-5, with D possibly matching TRBD1 (6 bases). CDR3 size: 14 residues. The V gene's germline CDR1 is SNHLY and CDR2 FYNNEI. Trimming pared 9 bases from V and 0 bases from J, leaving 12 bases between.